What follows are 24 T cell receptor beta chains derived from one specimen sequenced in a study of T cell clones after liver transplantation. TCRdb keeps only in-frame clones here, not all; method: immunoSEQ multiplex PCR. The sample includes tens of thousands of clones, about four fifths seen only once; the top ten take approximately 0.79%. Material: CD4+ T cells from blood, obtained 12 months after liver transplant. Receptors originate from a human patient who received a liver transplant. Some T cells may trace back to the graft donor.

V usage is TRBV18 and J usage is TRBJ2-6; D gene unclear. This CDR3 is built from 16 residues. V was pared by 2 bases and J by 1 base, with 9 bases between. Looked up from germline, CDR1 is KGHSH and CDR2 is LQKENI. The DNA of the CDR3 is TGTGCCAGCTCACCATTTGCCTTATCTGGGGCCAACGTCCTGACTTTC. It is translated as CASSPFALSGANVLTF.

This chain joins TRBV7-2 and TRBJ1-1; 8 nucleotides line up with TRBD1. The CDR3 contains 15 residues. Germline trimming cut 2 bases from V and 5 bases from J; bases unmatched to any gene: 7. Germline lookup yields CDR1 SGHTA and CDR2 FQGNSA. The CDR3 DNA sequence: TGTGCCAGCAGCTTACCCCAGGGGGCGGGTACTGAAGCTTTCTTT. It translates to CASSLPQGAGTEAFF. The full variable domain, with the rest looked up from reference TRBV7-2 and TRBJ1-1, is GAGVSQSPSNKVTEKGKDVELRCDPISGHTALYWYRQSLGQGLEFLIYFQGNSAPDKSGLPSDRFSAERTGGSVSTLTIQRTQQEDSAVYLCASSLPQGAGTEAFFGQGTRLTVV.

The CDR3 here is CASSLAQGKGTDTQYF. The CDR3 DNA is TGTGCCAGCAGCTTAGCGCAGGGGAAGGGCACAGATACGCAGTATTTT. The chain joins TRBV7-9 to TRBJ2-3, with a weak D call TRBD1 (6 bases). The V end was cut by 0 bases, the J end by 1 base, with 11 bases between. From germline, CDR1 is SEHNR and CDR2 FQNEAQ (reference sequence). This CDR3 region has 16 residues.

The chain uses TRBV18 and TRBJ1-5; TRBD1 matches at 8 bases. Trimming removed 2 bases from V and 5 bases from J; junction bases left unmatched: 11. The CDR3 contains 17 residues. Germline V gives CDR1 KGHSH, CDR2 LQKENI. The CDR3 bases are TGTGCCAGCTCACCATACGGGACAGGTTCTAACGATCAGCCCCAGCATTTT. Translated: CASSPYGTGSNDQPQHF.

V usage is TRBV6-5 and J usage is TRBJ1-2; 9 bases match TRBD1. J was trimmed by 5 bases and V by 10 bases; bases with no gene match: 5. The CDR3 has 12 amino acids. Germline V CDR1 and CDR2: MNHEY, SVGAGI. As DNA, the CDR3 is TGTGCCACCCAGGGACAGGGATATGGCTACACCTTC. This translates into CATQGQGYGYTF.

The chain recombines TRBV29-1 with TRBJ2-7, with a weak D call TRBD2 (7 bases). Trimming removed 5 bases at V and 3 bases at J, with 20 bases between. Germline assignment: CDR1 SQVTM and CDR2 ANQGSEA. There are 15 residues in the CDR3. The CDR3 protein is CSVLPVGGAGYEQYF. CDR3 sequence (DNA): TGCAGCGTTCTTCCGGTGGGGGGGGCTGGCTACGAGCAGTACTTC.

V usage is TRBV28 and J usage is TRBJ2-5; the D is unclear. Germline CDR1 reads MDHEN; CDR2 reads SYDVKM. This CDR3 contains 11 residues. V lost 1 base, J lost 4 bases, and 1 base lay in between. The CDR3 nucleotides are TGTGCCAGCAGTTTATTAGAGACCCAGTACTTC. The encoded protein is CASSLLETQYF.

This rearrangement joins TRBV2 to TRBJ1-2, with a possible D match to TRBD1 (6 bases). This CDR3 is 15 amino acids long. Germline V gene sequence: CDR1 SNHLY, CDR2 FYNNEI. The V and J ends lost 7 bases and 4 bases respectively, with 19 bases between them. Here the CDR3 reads CASNPNVQGGYGYTF. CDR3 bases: TGTGCCAGCAACCCCAACGTACAGGGAGGCTATGGCTACACCTTC.

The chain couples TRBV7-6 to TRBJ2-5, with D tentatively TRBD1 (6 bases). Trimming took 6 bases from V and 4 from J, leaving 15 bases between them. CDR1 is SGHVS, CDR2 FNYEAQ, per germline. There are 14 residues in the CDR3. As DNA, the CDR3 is TGTGCCAGCAGTTTAATAAGGGGGAGAGAGACCCAGTACTTC. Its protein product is CASSLIRGRETQYF.

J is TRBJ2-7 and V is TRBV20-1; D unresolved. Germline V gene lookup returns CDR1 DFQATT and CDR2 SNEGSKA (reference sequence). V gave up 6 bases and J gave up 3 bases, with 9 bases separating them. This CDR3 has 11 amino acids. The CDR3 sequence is CSASMGYEQYF. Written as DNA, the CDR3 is TGCAGTGCCTCGATGGGCTACGAGCAGTACTTC.

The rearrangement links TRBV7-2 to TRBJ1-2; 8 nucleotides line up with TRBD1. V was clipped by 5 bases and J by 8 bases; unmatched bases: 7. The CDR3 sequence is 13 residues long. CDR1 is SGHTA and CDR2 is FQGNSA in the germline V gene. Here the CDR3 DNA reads TGTGCCAGCAGCCCCGGACAGGGATACGGCTACACCTTC. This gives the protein CASSPGQGYGYTF. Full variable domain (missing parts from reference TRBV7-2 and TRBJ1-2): GAGVSQSPSNKVTEKGKDVELRCDPISGHTALYWYRQSLGQGLEFLIYFQGNSAPDKSGLPSDRFSAERTGGSVSTLTIQRTQQEDSAVYLCASSPGQGYGYTFGSGTRLTVV.

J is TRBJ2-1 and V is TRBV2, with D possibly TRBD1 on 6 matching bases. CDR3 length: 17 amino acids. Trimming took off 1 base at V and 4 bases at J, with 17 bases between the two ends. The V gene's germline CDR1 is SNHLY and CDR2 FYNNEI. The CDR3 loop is CASSEDRPGTRYNEQFF. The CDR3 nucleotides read TGTGCCAGCAGTGAAGATAGACCCGGGACACGTTACAATGAGCAGTTCTTC.

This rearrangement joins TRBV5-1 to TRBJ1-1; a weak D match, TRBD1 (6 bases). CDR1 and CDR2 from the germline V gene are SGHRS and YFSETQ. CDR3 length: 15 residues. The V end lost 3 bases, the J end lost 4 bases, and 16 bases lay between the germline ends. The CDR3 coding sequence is TGCGCCAGCAGCTCCGGAGGGGGAGTCGGCACTGAAGCTTTCTTT. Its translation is CASSSGGGVGTEAFF. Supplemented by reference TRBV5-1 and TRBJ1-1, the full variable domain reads KAGVTQTPRYLIKTRGQQVTLSCSPISGHRSVSWYQQTPGQGLQFLFEYFSETQRNKGNFPGRFSGRQFSNSRSEMNVSTLELGDSALYLCASSSGGGVGTEAFFGQGTRLTVV.

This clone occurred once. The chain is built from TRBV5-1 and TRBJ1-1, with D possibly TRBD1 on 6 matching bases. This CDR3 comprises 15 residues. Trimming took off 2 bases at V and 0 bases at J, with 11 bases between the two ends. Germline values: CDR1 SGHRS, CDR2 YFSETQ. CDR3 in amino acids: CASSFYQGMNTEAFF. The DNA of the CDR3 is TGCGCCAGCAGCTTTTATCAGGGGATGAACACTGAAGCTTTCTTT. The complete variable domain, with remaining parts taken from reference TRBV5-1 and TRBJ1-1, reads KAGVTQTPRYLIKTRGQQVTLSCSPISGHRSVSWYQQTPGQGLQFLFEYFSETQRNKGNFPGRFSGRQFSNSRSEMNVSTLELGDSALYLCASSFYQGMNTEAFFGQGTRLTVV.

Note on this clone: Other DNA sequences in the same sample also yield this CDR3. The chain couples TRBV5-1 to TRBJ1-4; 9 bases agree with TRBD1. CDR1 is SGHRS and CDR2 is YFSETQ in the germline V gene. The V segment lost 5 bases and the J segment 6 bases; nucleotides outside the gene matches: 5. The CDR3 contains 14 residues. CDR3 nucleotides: TGCGCCAGCAGTCCCGGGACAGGGTATGAAAAACTGTTTTTT. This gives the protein CASSPGTGYEKLFF. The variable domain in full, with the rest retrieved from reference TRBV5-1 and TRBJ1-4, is KAGVTQTPRYLIKTRGQQVTLSCSPISGHRSVSWYQQTPGQGLQFLFEYFSETQRNKGNFPGRFSGRQFSNSRSEMNVSTLELGDSALYLCASSPGTGYEKLFFGSGTQLSVL.

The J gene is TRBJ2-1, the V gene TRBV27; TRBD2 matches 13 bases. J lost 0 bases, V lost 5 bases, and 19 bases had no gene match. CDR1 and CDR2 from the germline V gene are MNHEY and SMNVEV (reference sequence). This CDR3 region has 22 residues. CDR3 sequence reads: CASSQLSGTSGTPWVSYNEQFF. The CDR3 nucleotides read TGTGCCAGCAGTCAGCTTTCCGGGACTAGCGGGACCCCTTGGGTCTCCTACAATGAGCAGTTCTTC.

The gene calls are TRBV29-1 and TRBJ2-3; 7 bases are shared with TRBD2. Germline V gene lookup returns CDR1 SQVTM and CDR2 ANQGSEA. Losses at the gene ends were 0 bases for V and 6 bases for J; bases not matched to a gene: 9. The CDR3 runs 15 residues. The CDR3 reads CSVEDSLAVGDTQYF. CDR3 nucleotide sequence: TGCAGCGTTGAAGATAGCCTAGCGGTGGGGGATACGCAGTATTTT.

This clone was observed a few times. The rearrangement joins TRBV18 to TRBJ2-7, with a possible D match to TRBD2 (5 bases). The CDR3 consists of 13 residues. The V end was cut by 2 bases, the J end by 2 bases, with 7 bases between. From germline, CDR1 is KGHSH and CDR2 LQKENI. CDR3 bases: TGTGCCAGCTCACCAGGACTGACCTACGAGCAGTACTTC. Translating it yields CASSPGLTYEQYF. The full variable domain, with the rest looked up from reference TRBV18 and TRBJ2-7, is NAGVMQNPRHLVRRRGQEARLRCSPMKGHSHVYWYRQLPEEGLKFMVYLQKENIIDESGMPKERFSAEFPKEGPSILRIQQVVRGDSAAYFCASSPGLTYEQYFGPGTRLTVT.

The CDR3 region has the DNA TGTGCCAGCAGCATGCTGACTAGCGCAATTCCCGGGGAGCTGTTTTTT. It encodes CASSMLTSAIPGELFF. This sequence joins TRBV9 and TRBJ2-2, with 8 bases matching TRBD2. V trimming: 4 bases; J trimming: 6 bases; junction bases outside the gene matches: 11. This CDR3 has 16 residues. CDR1 and CDR2 from the germline V gene are SGDLS and YYNGEE.

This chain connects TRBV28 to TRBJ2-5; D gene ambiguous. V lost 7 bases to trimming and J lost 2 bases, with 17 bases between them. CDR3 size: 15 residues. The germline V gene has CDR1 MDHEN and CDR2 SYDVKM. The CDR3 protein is CASTPGGRRQETQYF. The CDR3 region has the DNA TGTGCCAGCACCCCCGGCGGCAGGAGACAAGAGACCCAGTACTTC.

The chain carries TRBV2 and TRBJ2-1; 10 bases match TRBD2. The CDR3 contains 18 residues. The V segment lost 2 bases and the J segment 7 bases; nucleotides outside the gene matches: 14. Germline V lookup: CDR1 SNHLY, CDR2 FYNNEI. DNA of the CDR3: TGTGCCAGCAGTGAAAGGGGGCCTAGCGGGAGTAGAGGAAATGAGCAGTTCTTC. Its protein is CASSERGPSGSRGNEQFF. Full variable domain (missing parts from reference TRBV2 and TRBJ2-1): EPEVTQTPSHQVTQMGQEVILRCVPISNHLYFYWYRQILGQKVEFLVSFYNNEISEKSEIFDDQFSVERPDGSNFTLKIRSTKLEDSAMYFCASSERGPSGSRGNEQFFGPGTRLTVL.

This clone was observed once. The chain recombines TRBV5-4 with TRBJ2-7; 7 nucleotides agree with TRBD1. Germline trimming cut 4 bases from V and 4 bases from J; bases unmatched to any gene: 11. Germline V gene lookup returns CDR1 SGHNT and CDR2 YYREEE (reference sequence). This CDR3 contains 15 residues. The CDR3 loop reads CASSRMTGTEYEQYF. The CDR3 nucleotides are TGTGCCAGCAGCCGTATGACCGGGACAGAGTACGAGCAGTACTTC.

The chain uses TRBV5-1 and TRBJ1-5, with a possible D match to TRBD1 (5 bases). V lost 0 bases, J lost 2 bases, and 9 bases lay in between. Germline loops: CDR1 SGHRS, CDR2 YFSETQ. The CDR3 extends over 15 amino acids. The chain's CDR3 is CASSLGGVGNQPQHF. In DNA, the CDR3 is TGCGCCAGCAGCTTGGGAGGGGTCGGCAATCAGCCCCAGCATTTT.

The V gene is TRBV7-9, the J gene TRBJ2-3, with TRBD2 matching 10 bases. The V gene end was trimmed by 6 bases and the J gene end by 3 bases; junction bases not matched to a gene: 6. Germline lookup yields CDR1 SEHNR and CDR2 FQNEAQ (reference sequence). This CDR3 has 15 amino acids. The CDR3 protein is CASRPSGRETDTQYF. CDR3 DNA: TGTGCCAGCAGACCGAGCGGGAGGGAGACAGATACGCAGTATTTT.